The T cell receptor (beta chain) described here comes from a study of blood T cell repertoires in COVID-19. For the study at large: T cells, B-cell-depleted T cells, or PBMCs supplied cDNA or gDNA.

The CDR3 is 16 amino acids. The V gene end was trimmed by 6 bases and the J gene end by 8 bases; junction bases not matched to a gene: 13. Germline CDR1 KGHSH, CDR2 LQKENI. In the authors' workflow: Reference gene primers were amplified, and this amplification served to estimate nucleated cell counts. Sequencing used immunoSEQ multiplex PCR; TCRdb keeps in-frame clones, though not all of them. D and trimming come from the DNA, and the V and J calls and clone size come from that table. Here the sample spans 250,000 to 300,000 clones, about 85% being singletons. The rearrangement joins TRBV18 to TRBJ1-6, with 7 bases that match TRBD1. The receptor was derived from a man aged 18-30 years with active or convalescent COVID-19. Sequenced input: peripheral blood. The CDR3 sequence is CASSSIRQGSDSPLHF. The CDR3 nucleotides are TGTGCCAGCTCCTCTATCCGACAGGGTTCGGATTCACCCCTCCACTTT.